This TCR beta chain originates from a study of neurological immune-mediated disorders. The cDNA was produced through 5'RACE with 10-nucleotide random UMIs. TCRdb reanalysed the 5' RACE reads using MiXCR and keeps one entry per CDR3 protein. Of roughly 45,000 distinct CDR3 sequences listed, roughly 13% are singletons. As to time point: longitudinal time-point 3. PBMCs stored at -80 C, numbering 2 million, were the origin of the unsorted libraries. In its sample, this clonotype was seen many times. Its antigen is not identified. The study, taken as a whole, reports: Falling below healthy controls, multiple sclerosis showed the least TCR clonal expansion, while HTLV-1-associated myelopathy showed the most. Private repertoires in all groups were suggested by the finding that expanded clones across subjects shared no CDR3 amino acid sequences.

The origin of this receptor is a man younger than 45 in good health. The sample was PBMCs.

The CDR3 DNA follows: TGCAGCGTTGAAGCGGGGTTTGGAGAAAAACTGTTTTTT. It translates to CSVEAGFGEKLFF. The V and J genes are TRBV29-1 and TRBJ1-4; no reliable D call. V gave up 1 base and J gave up 8 bases, with 11 bases separating them. The CDR3 contains 13 residues. CDR1 is SQVTM and CDR2 is ANQGSEA in the germline V gene.